This TCR beta chain was sequenced for a study of T-cell reconstitution after alpha-beta-depleted transplantation in children. At least ten counts were recorded for this clonotype. Its antigen is still unknown. Unique molecular identifiers were used in preparing the TCRbeta library. TCRdb re-derived calls from the PCR reads in MiXCR, one entry per CDR3 protein. The table lists nearly 250,000 distinct CDR3 sequences, around 7.8% of them singletons. Whole-study results and caveats: Counts and diversity of T cells one year after transplant came mostly from newly produced T cells.

V lost 2 bases, J lost 0 bases, and 11 bases lay in between. The CDR3 consists of 15 residues. CDR1 is SGHDT and CDR2 is YYEEEE in the germline V gene. The TCR sequence derives from a male patient younger than 18 who had a stem cell transplant for acute lymphoblastic leukemia, so the T cells may come from the graft donor. The sequences come from PBMCs, mostly from graft donor cells, collected 180 days after TCRalphabeta/CD19-depleted stem cell transplant. The chain has TRBV5-6 and TRBJ1-2; D is perhaps TRBD1 (5 bases). This CDR3 is CASSFATVTNYGYTF. The CDR3 region has the DNA TGTGCCAGCAGCTTCGCGACAGTCACTAACTATGGCTACACCTTC.